Listed below are T cell receptor beta chains from one sample, sequenced in a study of T cell responses to AZD1222 COVID-19 vaccine. Produced via immunoSEQ multiplex PCR; TCRdb's table is partial and in-frame only. The repertoire has over 110,000 clones, 92% of them found once; the top ten carry about 3%. Source: peripheral blood, taken on day 0 of AZD1222 vaccination. The receptors come from an adult in good health. Each CDR3 is given with its conserved first and last residue. D genes are given only for firm matches. Size is omitted from some rows. Given values are once, few, many or a class for expanded clones.

j_call | clone_size | d_call | v_call | cdr3_aa | cdr3_nt
TRBJ2-7 | NA | NA | TRBV3-1/TRBV3-2 | CASSQDGWGRPSYEQYF | TGTGCCAGCAGCCAAGATGGATGGGGGCGCCCCTCCTACGAGCAGTACTTC
TRBJ2-5 | NA | NA | TRBV3-1/TRBV3-2 | CASSHGPTGQETQYF | TGTGCCAGCAGCCACGGGCCGACTGGTCAAGAGACCCAGTACTTC
TRBJ1-5 | once | NA | TRBV21-1 | CASKPLPRQGAQISNQPQHF | TGTGCCAGTAAACCACTCCCGAGACAGGGGGCCCAAATTAGCAATCAGCCCCAGCATTTT
TRBJ1-5 | NA | NA | TRBV4-2 | CASSQVESTYGNQPQHF | TGTGCCAGCAGCCAAGTAGAGTCCACCTATGGCAATCAGCCCCAGCATTTT
TRBJ1-5 | NA | NA | TRBV3-1/TRBV3-2 | CASSQGKVSEPQHF | TGTGCCAGCAGCCAAGGTAAAGTCTCGGAGCCCCAGCATTTT
TRBJ1-1 | once | NA | TRBV5-4 | CASSISGTEAFF | TGTGCCAGCAGCATATCCGGGACAGAAGCTTTCTTT
TRBJ2-5 | few | NA | TRBV25-1 | CASRAPGGWQETQYF | TGTGCCAGCAGGGCACCCGGGGGTTGGCAAGAGACCCAGTACTTC
TRBJ2-7 | once | TRBD2 | TRBV5-6 | CASSRPGLAVYEQYF | TGTGCCAGCAGCCGACCGGGACTAGCGGTCTACGAGCAGTACTTC
TRBJ2-4 | once | NA | TRBV29-1 | CSVVPSGDIQYF | TGCAGCGTGGTACCATCAGGGGACATTCAGTACTTC
TRBJ2-7 | NA | NA | TRBV12-3/TRBV12-4 | CASSLSSDYEQYF | TGTGCCAGCAGTTTGAGTAGCGACTACGAGCAGTACTTC
TRBJ1-6 | NA | TRBD1 | TRBV4-2 | CASSQDLVGQGLYNSPLHF | TGTGCCAGCAGCCAAGATCTAGTGGGACAGGGGCTGTATAATTCACCCCTCCACTTT
TRBJ2-2 | NA | NA | TRBV19 | CASTPGEAGWTTGELFF | TGTGCCAGTACCCCGGGGGAAGCAGGGTGGACCACCGGGGAGCTGTTTTTT
TRBJ1-3 | NA | NA | TRBV11-2 | CASSRDGNTIYF | TGTGCCAGCAGCCGGGACGGAAACACCATATATTTT
TRBJ1-4 | once | NA | TRBV7-5 | CVRSLAGPFKVFF | TGTGTCAGAAGCTTAGCGGGCCCTTTCAAGGTGTTTTTT
TRBJ1-5 | NA | TRBD1 | TRBV7-2 | CASSWDRGVFQPQHF | TGTGCCAGCAGCTGGGACAGGGGGGTGTTTCAGCCCCAGCATTTT
TRBJ1-2 | once | NA | TRBV27 | CASSLLPGQNYGYTF | TGTGCCAGCAGTTTACTTCCGGGGCAGAACTATGGCTACACCTTC
TRBJ1-6 | once | NA | TRBV3-1/TRBV3-2 | CASSRIQGARSPLHF | TGTGCCAGCAGCCGCATACAGGGAGCCCGCTCACCCCTCCACTTT
TRBJ1-5 | NA | NA | TRBV15 | CATSTWTSQPQHF | TGTGCCACCAGCACTTGGACAAGTCAGCCCCAGCATTTT